This TCR beta chain was profiled in a study of CD8+ T cells in alopecia areata. General study results and limits: Many expanded lesional clones stayed in scalp and blood while on tofacitinib.

Concerning this clone: Its antigen is currently unknown.

J was trimmed by 4 bases and V by 1 base; bases with no gene match: 11. The CDR3 contains 17 residues. Germline assignment: CDR1 GTSNPN and CDR2 SVGIG (reference sequence). Treatment noted: oral pan-JAK inhibitor, 5-10 mg twice daily. Following RNA extraction, reverse transcription yielded cDNA that acted as the sequencing template. The data were produced by immunoSEQ multiplex PCR, yet TCRdb's version contains in-frame clones alone and is incomplete. The sample carries 150,000 to 200,000 clones, 50% to 65% recorded once. The sequencing here drew on CD4+ T cells sorted from blood, taken at week 24, from a patient treated with tofacitinib. This chain joins TRBV30 and TRBJ1-5; 9 positions match TRBD1. This TCR was sampled from a human donor with alopecia areata. In DNA, the CDR3 is TGTGCCTGGAGTGCCAAGGACAGGGGACCATTAAATCAGCCCCAGCATTTT. This encodes CAWSAKDRGPLNQPQHF. Filled out from reference TRBV30 and TRBJ1-5, the complete variable domain reads SQTIHQWPATLVQPVGSPLSLECTVEGTSNPNLYWYRQAAGRGLQLLFYSVGIGQISSEVPQNLSASRPQDRQFILSSKKLLLSDSGFYLCAWSAKDRGPLNQPQHFGDGTRLSIL.